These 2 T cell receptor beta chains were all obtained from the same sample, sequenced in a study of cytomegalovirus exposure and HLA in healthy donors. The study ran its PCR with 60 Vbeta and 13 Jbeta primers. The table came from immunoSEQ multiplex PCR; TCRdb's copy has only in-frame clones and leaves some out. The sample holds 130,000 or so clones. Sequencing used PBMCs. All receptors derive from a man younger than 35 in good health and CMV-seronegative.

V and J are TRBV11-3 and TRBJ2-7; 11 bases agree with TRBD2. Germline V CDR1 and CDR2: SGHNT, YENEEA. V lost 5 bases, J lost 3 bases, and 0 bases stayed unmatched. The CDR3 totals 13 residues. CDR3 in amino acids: CASSGLAGYEQYF. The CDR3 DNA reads TGTGCCAGCAGCGGACTAGCGGGCTACGAGCAGTACTTC.

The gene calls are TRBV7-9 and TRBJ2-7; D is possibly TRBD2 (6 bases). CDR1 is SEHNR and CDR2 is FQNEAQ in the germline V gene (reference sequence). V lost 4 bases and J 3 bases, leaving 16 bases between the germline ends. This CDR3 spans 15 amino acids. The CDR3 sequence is CASSSGREEFYEQYF. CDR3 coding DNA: TGTGCCAGCAGCTCCGGGAGAGAGGAATTCTACGAGCAGTACTTC.